This is a list of T cell receptor beta chains from one sample in a study of blood T cell repertoires in COVID-19. TCRdb keeps only in-frame clones here, not all; method: immunoSEQ multiplex PCR. Here the sample spans under 250,000 clones, 85% to 95% being singletons. Sequenced sample: peripheral blood. The receptors stem from a young man with COVID-19, enrolled during active disease. Each CDR3 is given with its conserved first and last residue. A D gene is named only where the DNA matches it firmly.

d_gene	v_gene	j_gene	CDR3aa	CDR3nt
-	TRBV14	TRBJ1-2	CASSSTGVNYGYTF	TGTGCCAGCAGCTCGACAGGAGTTAACTATGGCTACACCTTC
TRBD1	TRBV10-2	TRBJ2-7	CASSDPFTGGGYYEQYF	TGCGCCAGCAGTGACCCATTTACAGGGGGCGGCTACTACGAGCAGTACTTC
-	TRBV6-6	TRBJ1-2	CASSYGTGVNYGYTF	TGTGCCAGCAGTTACGGAACAGGAGTAAACTATGGCTACACCTTC
TRBD1	TRBV2	TRBJ1-6	CASKGQGNSPLHF	TGTGCCAGCAAGGGACAGGGGAATTCACCCCTCCACTTT
TRBD1	TRBV7-2	TRBJ1-2	CASSGRHGQGEGYTF	TGTGCCAGCAGCGGACGTCACGGACAGGGTGAGGGCTACACCTTC
-	TRBV18	TRBJ1-5	CASSPLQGLGQPQHF	TGTGCCAGCTCACCACTACAGGGTCTTGGTCAGCCCCAGCATTTT
-	TRBV6-2/TRBV6-3	TRBJ2-7	CASSQARGAVGEQYF	TGTGCCAGCAGCCAAGCTCGGGGGGCCGTGGGCGAGCAGTACTTC
-	TRBV9	TRBJ1-2	CASSADRNYGYTF	TGTGCCAGCAGCGCAGACAGAAACTATGGCTACACCTTC
-	TRBV5-5	TRBJ2-7	CASSLTQAANSYEQYF	TGTGCCAGCAGCTTGACCCAAGCGGCGAACTCCTACGAGCAGTACTTC
TRBD1	TRBV5-1	TRBJ2-1	CASGRGQGNNEQFF	TGCGCCAGCGGCAGAGGACAGGGGAACAATGAGCAGTTCTTC
-	TRBV3-1/TRBV3-2	TRBJ2-6	CASSQEAGAGEPGDYSGANVLTF	TGTGCCAGCAGCCAAGAGGCGGGGGCGGGGGAGCCAGGGGACTACTCTGGGGCCAACGTCCTGACTTTC
TRBD1	TRBV19	TRBJ1-2	CASSIQGARLNYGYTF	TGTGCCAGTAGTATCCAGGGGGCGCGGTTAAACTATGGCTACACCTTC
-	TRBV11-3	TRBJ1-1	CASSLRRGTEAFF	TGTGCCAGCAGCTTAAGGAGAGGGACTGAAGCTTTCTTT
TRBD1	TRBV5-4	TRBJ2-3	CASSSTPTDRITDTQYF	TGTGCCAGCAGCTCCACTCCTACGGACAGGATTACAGATACGCAGTATTTT